This TCR beta chain originates from a study of T cells in Graves' hyperthyroidism and ophthalmopathy. General study points: In validation, the model predicted ophthalmopathy. These predictions came a median roughly seven months before onset.

The hyperthyroidism patients had all been newly diagnosed, and their disease duration was under 2 months. Their ages ranged from 18 to 65 years. Diagnoses rested on clinical symptoms, serum thyroxine and TRAb, thyroid ultrasound and orbital computed tomography. CDR1 ENHRY and CDR2 SYGVKD come from the germline V gene. The CDR3 runs to 14 residues. Deletions cut 10 bases from V and 5 bases from J, with 19 bases between. Remarks on this clonotype: As yet, its antigen is unknown.

RNA transcripts gave rise to amplified TCR beta CDR3 regions. HTBI primers were employed in a first-round RT-PCR of the TCR CDR3. From the multiplex PCR reads, TCRdb called clonotypes with MiXCR, one entry per CDR3 protein. The table shows about 96,000 distinct CDR3 sequences, with around 52% occurring only once. Sequencing was carried out using blood. This clonotype originated in a woman aged 35 to 49 with Graves' hyperthyroidism. The chain recombines TRBV10-3 with TRBJ2-3; D not certain. CDR3 in amino acids: CASSLPYRVDTQYF. CDR3 in DNA: TGTGCCAGCAGCCTGCCCTACAGAGTAGATACGCAGTATTTT.